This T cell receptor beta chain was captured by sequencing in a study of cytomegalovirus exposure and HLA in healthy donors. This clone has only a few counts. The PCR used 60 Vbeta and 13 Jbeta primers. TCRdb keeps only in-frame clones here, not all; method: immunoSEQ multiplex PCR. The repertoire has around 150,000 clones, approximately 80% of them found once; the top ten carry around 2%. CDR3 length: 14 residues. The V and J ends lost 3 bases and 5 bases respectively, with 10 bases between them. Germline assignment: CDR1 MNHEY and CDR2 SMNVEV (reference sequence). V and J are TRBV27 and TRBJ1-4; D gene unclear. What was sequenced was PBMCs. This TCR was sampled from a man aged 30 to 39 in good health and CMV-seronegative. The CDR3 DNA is TGTGCCAGCAGTTTCTACAGAGGGAATGAAAAACTGTTTTTT. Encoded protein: CASSFYRGNEKLFF.